Shown below are 15 T cell receptor beta chains from a single sample sequenced in a study of cytomegalovirus exposure and HLA in healthy donors. Profiling relied on immunoSEQ multiplex PCR, and the TCRdb table lists in-frame clones only, not all of them. The repertoire has about 75,000 clones, approximately 86% of them found once; the top ten carry around 3%. The specimen sequenced was PBMCs. Every receptor here comes from a young man in good health and CMV-seronegative.

V usage is TRBV9 and J usage is TRBJ2-3, with 8 bases aligning to TRBD2. CDR3 length: 17 residues. In germline, CDR1 is SGDLS, CDR2 YYNGEE. Trimming cost V 0 bases and J 0 bases; bases outside gene matches: 6. CDR3 coding DNA: TGTGCCAGCAGCGTAGAGGGACTAGTAGTTAGCACAGATACGCAGTATTTT. Translation gives CASSVEGLVVSTDTQYF.

The CDR3 region is CSPARMGGRIYNEQFF. DNA for the CDR3: TGCAGCCCCGCAAGGATGGGCGGGAGAATCTACAATGAGCAGTTCTTC. The chain links TRBV29-1 to TRBJ2-1; 7 bases match TRBD2. CDR3 length: 16 amino acids. CDR1 SQVTM and CDR2 ANQGSEA come from the germline V gene. The V and J ends lost 8 bases and 3 bases, in that order; junction bases with no gene match: 16.

This clone was counted a few times. The genes are TRBV28 and TRBJ1-4; D remains ambiguous. This CDR3 has 16 amino acids. Trimming shortened V by 3 bases and J by 5 bases, and 16 bases separated the two germline ends. Germline V gene lookup returns CDR1 MDHEN and CDR2 SYDVKM. Here the CDR3 DNA reads TGTGCCAGCAGTTTTATGACGGACGGGAGGAATGAAAAACTGTTTTTT. Its protein is CASSFMTDGRNEKLFF.

CDR3 sequence: CASRIGTGGEQYF. The CDR3 DNA is TGTGCCAGCAGGATTGGGACAGGGGGCGAGCAGTACTTC. The chain recombines TRBV2 with TRBJ2-7; 11 bases are a match to TRBD1. The CDR3 runs to 13 residues. V was clipped by 6 bases and J by 6 bases; unmatched bases: 4. The V gene's germline CDR1 is SNHLY and CDR2 FYNNEI.

V is TRBV6-5 and J is TRBJ2-7, with a tentative D call TRBD2 (7 bases). Trimming shortened V by 6 bases and J by 2 bases, and 14 bases separated the two germline ends. In germline, CDR1 is MNHEY, CDR2 SVGAGI. The CDR3 has 14 amino acids. The CDR3: CASRPTGRAYEQYV. The CDR3 bases are TGTGCCAGCAGACCTACAGGGAGGGCCTACGAGCAGTACGTC.

The chain employs TRBV6-5 and TRBJ1-4; D uncertain. The length of the CDR3 is 13 residues. Per germline, CDR1 MNHEY and CDR2 SVGAGI. Trimming pared 3 bases from V and 10 bases from J, leaving 12 bases between. CDR3 DNA sequence: TGTGCCAGCAGTTATAGCGGGTTTGGAAAACTGTTTTTT. It codes for CASSYSGFGKLFF.

V gene TRBV28 combines with J gene TRBJ2-1; D not resolved. The CDR3 is 15 residues long. Per germline, CDR1 MDHEN and CDR2 SYDVKM. With 4 bases removed from V and 9 bases from J, the gap between germline ends came to 19 bases. CDR3 loop: CASSSRSRLLGEQFF. CDR3 nucleotide sequence: TGTGCCAGCAGTTCGAGGTCGCGGCTTTTGGGTGAGCAGTTCTTC.

The chain has TRBV6-5 and TRBJ2-3, with TRBD2 identical over 9 bases. This CDR3 contains 16 residues. The trim removed 4 bases at V and 3 bases at J, leaving 8 bases unmatched. Germline CDR1 and CDR2: MNHEY and SVGAGI. CDR3 region: CASSSPRRGGTDTQYF. DNA for the CDR3: TGTGCCAGCAGTTCGCCTCGGCGGGGGGGTACAGATACGCAGTATTTT.

This sequence joins TRBV7-8 and TRBJ1-3; no clear D. V lost 1 base, J lost 0 bases, and 7 bases lay in between. The CDR3 totals 15 residues. CDR1 and CDR2 (germline): SGHVS, FQNEAQ. The CDR3 DNA follows: TGTGCCAGCAGCTTAGGGGCAGCCTCTGGAAACACCATATATTTT. Amino acid sequence: CASSLGAASGNTIYF.

The chain combines TRBV5-4 with TRBJ1-2, with D unresolved. V was trimmed by 2 bases and J by 7 bases, leaving 21 bases between them. CDR1 and CDR2 (germline): SGHNT, YYREEE (reference sequence). The CDR3 consists of 16 residues. The CDR3 DNA reads as TGTGCCAGCAGCTTAGGCACAGAGGGTGCCCTTGGTGGCTACACCTTC. It specifies CASSLGTEGALGGYTF.

The genes are TRBV30 and TRBJ1-5; D gene uncertain. CDR1 is GTSNPN, CDR2 SVGIG, per germline (reference sequence). This CDR3 spans 13 amino acids. V lost 8 bases and J lost 0, with 11 bases in between. The CDR3 spells CAANENSNQPQHF. CDR3 sequence (DNA): TGTGCCGCTAATGAAAATAGCAATCAGCCCCAGCATTTT.

This clone came up once. The rearrangement links TRBV7-8 to TRBJ1-6; a weak D match, TRBD1 (5 bases). The CDR3 runs 14 residues. In germline, CDR1 is SGHVS, CDR2 FQNEAQ. The V end was cut by 2 bases, the J end by 10 bases, with 12 bases between. CDR3 bases: TGTGCCAGCAGCTTATTTGGGAGGGGATCACCCCTCCACTTT. Its protein is CASSLFGRGSPLHF.

This sequence joins TRBV7-8 and TRBJ1-1; D remains unclear. The CDR3 has 13 residues. Germline V gives CDR1 SGHVS, CDR2 FQNEAQ. V gave up 7 bases and J gave up 7 bases, with 16 bases separating them. The CDR3 is CASTGRTGGEAFF. DNA for the CDR3: TGTGCCAGCACCGGACGGACGGGAGGTGAAGCTTTCTTT.

This rearrangement joins TRBV7-8 to TRBJ2-3; D perhaps matches TRBD2 (6 bases). The CDR3 has 17 amino acids. CDR1 is SGHVS, CDR2 FQNEAQ, per germline. Trimming shortened V by 5 bases and J by 0 bases, and 18 bases separated the two germline ends. The CDR3 loop reads CASSRGVGQASTDTQYF. The CDR3 region has the DNA TGTGCCAGCAGCCGCGGGGTGGGGCAGGCTAGCACAGATACGCAGTATTTT.

The gene calls are TRBV7-2 and TRBJ1-3, with D unclear. The CDR3 consists of 15 residues. In germline, CDR1 is SGHTA, CDR2 FQGNSA. Trimming left V 4 bases short and J 2 bases short, with 12 bases between. CDR3 in DNA: TGTGCCAGCAGCTCTAGCGGGAGCCCTGGAAACACCATATATTTT. Amino acids: CASSSSGSPGNTIYF. The entire variable domain, with the rest obtained from reference TRBV7-2 and TRBJ1-3, is as follows: GAGVSQSPSNKVTEKGKDVELRCDPISGHTALYWYRQSLGQGLEFLIYFQGNSAPDKSGLPSDRFSAERTGGSVSTLTIQRTQQEDSAVYLCASSSSGSPGNTIYFGEGSWLTVV.